This TCR beta chain was documented in a study of neoadjuvant anti-PD-1 for oral cavity cancer. Study summary: Nivolumab at 3 mg/kg was mostly given biweekly, three to four doses, pre-surgery. Around day 43, patients without progression received a fourth nivolumab dose before surgery.

TCRdb's copy holds only in-frame clones and misses some; the assay was immunoSEQ multiplex PCR. The sample gives about 62,000 clones, under 85% of which show up once; just over 2.5% is in the top ten. Regarding the study as a whole: Only a few patients per response group were TCR-analyzed; validation needed. Treg/Th17 ratio rose with pretreatment blood and fell with post-treatment tumor TCRbeta clonality.

Regarding this clone: What it binds is not known.

Material: PBMCs, obtained before nivolumab (anti-PD-1) treatment. This receptor was identified in a person between 40 and 79 years old with oral cavity squamous cell carcinoma.

The CDR3 DNA sequence: TGTGCCAGCAGTGAATGGGGGAGCGGTGCCTACGAGCAGTACTTC. Translated: CASSEWGSGAYEQYF. The chain carries TRBV25-1 and TRBJ2-7; the D gene could be TRBD1 or TRBD2 (5 bases each). The germline V gene has CDR1 MGHDK and CDR2 SYGVNS. Deletions cut 1 base from V and 2 bases from J, with 12 bases between. This CDR3 is built from 15 residues.